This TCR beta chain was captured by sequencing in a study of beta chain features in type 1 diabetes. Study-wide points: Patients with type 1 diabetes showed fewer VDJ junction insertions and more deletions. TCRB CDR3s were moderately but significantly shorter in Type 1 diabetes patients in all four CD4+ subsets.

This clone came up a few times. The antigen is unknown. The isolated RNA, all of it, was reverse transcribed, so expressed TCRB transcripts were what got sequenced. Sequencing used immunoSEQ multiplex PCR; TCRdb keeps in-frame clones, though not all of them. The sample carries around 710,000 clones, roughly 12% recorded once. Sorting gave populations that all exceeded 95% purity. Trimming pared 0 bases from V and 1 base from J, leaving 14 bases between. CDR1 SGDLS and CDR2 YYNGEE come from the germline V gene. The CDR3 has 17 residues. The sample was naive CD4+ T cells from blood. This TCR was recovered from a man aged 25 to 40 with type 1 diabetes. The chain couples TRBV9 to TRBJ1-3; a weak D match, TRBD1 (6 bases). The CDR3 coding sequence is TGTGCCAGCAGCGTAGCCACAGGGTCGGATTCTGGAAACACCATATATTTT. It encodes CASSVATGSDSGNTIYF.